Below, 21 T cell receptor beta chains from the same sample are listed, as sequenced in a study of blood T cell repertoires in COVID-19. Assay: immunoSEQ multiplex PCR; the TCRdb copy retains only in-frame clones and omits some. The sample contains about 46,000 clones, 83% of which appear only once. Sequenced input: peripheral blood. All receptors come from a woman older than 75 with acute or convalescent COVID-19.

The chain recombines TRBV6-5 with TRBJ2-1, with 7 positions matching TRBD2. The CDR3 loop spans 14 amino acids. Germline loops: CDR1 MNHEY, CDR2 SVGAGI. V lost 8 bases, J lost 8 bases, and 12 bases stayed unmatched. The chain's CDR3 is CASGGTTAGDEQFF. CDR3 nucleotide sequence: TGTGCCAGCGGGGGGACCACTGCGGGGGATGAGCAGTTCTTC.

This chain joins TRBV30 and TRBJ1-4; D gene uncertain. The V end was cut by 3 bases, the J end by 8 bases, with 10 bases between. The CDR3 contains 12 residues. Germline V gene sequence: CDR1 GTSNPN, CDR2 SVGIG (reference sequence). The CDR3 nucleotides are TGTGCCTGGAGGTTCGGAGTCGAAAAACTGTTTTTT. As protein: CAWRFGVEKLFF.

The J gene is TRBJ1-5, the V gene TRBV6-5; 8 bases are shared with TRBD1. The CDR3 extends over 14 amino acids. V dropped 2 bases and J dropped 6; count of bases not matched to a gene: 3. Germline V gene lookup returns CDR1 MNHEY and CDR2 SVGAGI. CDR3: CASSYTGQGQPQHF. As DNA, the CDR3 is TGTGCCAGCAGTTACACAGGACAGGGTCAGCCCCAGCATTTT.

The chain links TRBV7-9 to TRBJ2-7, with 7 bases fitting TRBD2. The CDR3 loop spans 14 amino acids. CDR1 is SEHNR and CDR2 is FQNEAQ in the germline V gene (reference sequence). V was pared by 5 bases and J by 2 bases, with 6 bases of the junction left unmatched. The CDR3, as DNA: TGTGCCAGCAGCATAAGCGGGAACACCTACGAGCAGTACTTC. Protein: CASSISGNTYEQYF. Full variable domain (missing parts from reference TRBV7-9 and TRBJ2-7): DTGVSQNPRHKITKRGQNVTFRCDPISEHNRLYWYRQTLGQGPEFLTYFQNEAQLEKSRLLSDRFSAERPKGSFSTLEIQRTEQGDSAMYLCASSISGNTYEQYFGPGTRLTVT.

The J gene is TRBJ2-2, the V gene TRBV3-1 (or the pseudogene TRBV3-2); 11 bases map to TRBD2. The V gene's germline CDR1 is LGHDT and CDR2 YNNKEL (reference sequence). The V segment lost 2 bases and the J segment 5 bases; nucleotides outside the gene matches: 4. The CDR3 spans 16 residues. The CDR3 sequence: CASSQFGTSGTGELFF. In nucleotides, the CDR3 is TGTGCCAGCAGCCAATTTGGGACTAGCGGTACCGGGGAGCTGTTTTTT.

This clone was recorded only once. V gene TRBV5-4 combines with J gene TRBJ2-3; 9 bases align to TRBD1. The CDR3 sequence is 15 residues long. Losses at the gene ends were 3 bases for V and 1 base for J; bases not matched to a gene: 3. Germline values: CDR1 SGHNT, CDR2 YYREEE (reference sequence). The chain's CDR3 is CASSSDRGGTDTQYF. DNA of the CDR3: TGTGCCAGCAGCTCGGACAGGGGTGGCACAGATACGCAGTATTTT. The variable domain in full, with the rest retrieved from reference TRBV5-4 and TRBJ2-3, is ETGVTQSPTHLIKTRGQQVTLRCSSQSGHNTVSWYQQALGQGPQFIFQYYREEENGRGNFPPRFSGLQFPNYSSELNVNALELDDSALYLCASSSDRGGTDTQYFGPGTRLTVL.

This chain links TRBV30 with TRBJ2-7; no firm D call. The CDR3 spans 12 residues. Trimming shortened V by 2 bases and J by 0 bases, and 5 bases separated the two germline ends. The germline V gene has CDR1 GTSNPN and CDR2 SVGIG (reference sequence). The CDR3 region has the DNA TGTGCCTGGAGTCCCAGCTCCTACGAGCAGTACTTC. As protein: CAWSPSSYEQYF.

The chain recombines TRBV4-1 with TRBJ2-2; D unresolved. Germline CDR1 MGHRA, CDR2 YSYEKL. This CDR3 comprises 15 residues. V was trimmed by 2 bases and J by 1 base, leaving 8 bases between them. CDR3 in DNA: TGCGCCAGCAGCCAAACCAGACAGAACACCGGGGAGCTGTTTTTT. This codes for CASSQTRQNTGELFF.

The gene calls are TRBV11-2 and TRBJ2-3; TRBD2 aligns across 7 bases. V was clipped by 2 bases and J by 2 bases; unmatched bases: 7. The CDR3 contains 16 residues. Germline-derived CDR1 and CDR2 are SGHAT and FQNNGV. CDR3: CASSLLPGDYTDTQYF. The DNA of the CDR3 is TGTGCCAGCAGCTTACTCCCGGGGGACTACACAGATACGCAGTATTTT.

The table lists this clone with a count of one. DNA of the CDR3: TGTGCCAGCAGCTGGCGAAGTAGCGGGGGGATTAATGAGCAGTTCTTC. This codes for CASSWRSSGGINEQFF. The chain couples TRBV7-8 to TRBJ2-1; 10 nucleotides line up with TRBD2. V shed 4 bases and J 7 bases; nucleotides not matched to a gene: 10. This CDR3 has 16 amino acids. The germline V gene encodes CDR1 SGHVS and CDR2 FQNEAQ.

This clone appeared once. The CDR3 protein is CASSVVGGDAYEQYF. Written as DNA, the CDR3 is TGTGCCAGCAGCGTAGTGGGGGGGGACGCCTACGAGCAGTACTTC. This chain joins TRBV9 and TRBJ2-7; 7 nucleotides line up with TRBD2. The CDR3 has 15 residues. V trimming: 0 bases; J trimming: 2 bases; junction bases outside the gene matches: 5. The germline V gene encodes CDR1 SGDLS and CDR2 YYNGEE.

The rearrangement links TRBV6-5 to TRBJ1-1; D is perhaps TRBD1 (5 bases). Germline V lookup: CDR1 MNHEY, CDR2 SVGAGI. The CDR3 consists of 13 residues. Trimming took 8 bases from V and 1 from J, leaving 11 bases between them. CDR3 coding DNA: TGTGCCAGCGCGCGGGGCAGGAACACTGAAGCTTTCTTT. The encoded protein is CASARGRNTEAFF.

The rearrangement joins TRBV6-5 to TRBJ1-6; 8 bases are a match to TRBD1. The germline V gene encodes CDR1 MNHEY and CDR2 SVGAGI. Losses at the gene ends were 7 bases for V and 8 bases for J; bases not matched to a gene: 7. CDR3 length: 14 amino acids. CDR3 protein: CASTQDRVDSPLHF. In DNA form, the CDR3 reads TGTGCCAGCACCCAGGACAGGGTGGATTCACCCCTCCACTTT.

The CDR3 is CASSLYQGSITEAFF. For the CDR3, the DNA is TGTGCCAGCAGTTTATATCAGGGTAGTATCACTGAAGCTTTCTTT. The chain joins TRBV27 to TRBJ1-1; D may be TRBD1 (5 bases). Between the trimmed V and J ends, which lost 1 base and 4 bases, there was a span of 13 bases. Germline loops: CDR1 MNHEY, CDR2 SMNVEV (reference sequence). The CDR3 contains 15 residues.

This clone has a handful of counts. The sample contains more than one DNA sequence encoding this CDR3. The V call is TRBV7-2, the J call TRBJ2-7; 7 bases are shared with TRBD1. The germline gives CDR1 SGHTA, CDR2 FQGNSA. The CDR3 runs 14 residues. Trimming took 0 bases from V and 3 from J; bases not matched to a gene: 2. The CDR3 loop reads CASSLARDSYEQYF. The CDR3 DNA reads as TGTGCCAGCAGCTTAGCTCGGGACAGCTACGAGCAGTACTTC.

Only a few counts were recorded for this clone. The CDR3 protein is CASSLDMSGVHTEAFF. In nucleotides, the CDR3 is TGTGCCAGCAGCTTAGATATGTCAGGGGTTCACACTGAAGCTTTCTTT. V is TRBV11-2 and J is TRBJ1-1, with TRBD1 as a possible D gene (6 bases). CDR3 length: 16 amino acids. Per the germline V gene, CDR1 is SGHAT and CDR2 is FQNNGV. Trimming took off 0 bases at V and 3 bases at J, with 14 bases between the two ends. Combining the CDR3 with reference TRBV11-2 and TRBJ1-1 gives the whole variable domain EAGVAQSPRYKIIEKRQSVAFWCNPISGHATLYWYQQILGQGPKLLIQFQNNGVVDDSQLPKDRFSAERLKGVDSTLKIQPAKLEDSAVYLCASSLDMSGVHTEAFFGQGTRLTVV.

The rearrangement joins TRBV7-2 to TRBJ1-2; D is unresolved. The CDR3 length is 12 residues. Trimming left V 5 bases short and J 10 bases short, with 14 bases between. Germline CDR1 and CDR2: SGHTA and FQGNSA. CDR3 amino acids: CASSPSTGSYTF. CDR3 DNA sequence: TGTGCCAGCAGCCCCTCGACGGGATCCTACACCTTC.

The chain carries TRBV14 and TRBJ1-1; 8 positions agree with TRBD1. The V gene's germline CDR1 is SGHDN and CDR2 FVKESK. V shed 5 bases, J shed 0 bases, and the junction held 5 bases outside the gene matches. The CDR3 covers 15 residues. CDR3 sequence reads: CASSSQGALNTEAFF. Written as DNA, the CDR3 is TGTGCCAGCAGCAGCCAGGGGGCCCTGAACACTGAAGCTTTCTTT.

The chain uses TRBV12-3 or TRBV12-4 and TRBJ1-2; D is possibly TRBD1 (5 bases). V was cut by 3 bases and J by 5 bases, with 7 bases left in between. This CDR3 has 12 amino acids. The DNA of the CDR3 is TGTGCCAGCAGTTTTCAGGGTTATGGCTACACCTTC. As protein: CASSFQGYGYTF.

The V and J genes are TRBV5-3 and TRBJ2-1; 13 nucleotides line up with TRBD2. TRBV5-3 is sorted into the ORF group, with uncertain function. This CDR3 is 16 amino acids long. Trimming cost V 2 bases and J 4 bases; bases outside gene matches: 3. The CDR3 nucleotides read TGTGCCAGAAGCTTCGAGGGACTAGCGGGGTACAATGAGCAGTTCTTC. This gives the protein CARSFEGLAGYNEQFF.

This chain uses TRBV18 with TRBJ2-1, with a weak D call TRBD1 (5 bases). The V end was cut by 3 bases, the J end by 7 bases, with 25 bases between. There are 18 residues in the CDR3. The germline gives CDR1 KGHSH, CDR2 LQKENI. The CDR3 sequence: CASSPKLETALGRNEQFF. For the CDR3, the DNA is TGTGCCAGCTCACCCAAACTGGAGACAGCCCTTGGTAGGAATGAGCAGTTCTTC.